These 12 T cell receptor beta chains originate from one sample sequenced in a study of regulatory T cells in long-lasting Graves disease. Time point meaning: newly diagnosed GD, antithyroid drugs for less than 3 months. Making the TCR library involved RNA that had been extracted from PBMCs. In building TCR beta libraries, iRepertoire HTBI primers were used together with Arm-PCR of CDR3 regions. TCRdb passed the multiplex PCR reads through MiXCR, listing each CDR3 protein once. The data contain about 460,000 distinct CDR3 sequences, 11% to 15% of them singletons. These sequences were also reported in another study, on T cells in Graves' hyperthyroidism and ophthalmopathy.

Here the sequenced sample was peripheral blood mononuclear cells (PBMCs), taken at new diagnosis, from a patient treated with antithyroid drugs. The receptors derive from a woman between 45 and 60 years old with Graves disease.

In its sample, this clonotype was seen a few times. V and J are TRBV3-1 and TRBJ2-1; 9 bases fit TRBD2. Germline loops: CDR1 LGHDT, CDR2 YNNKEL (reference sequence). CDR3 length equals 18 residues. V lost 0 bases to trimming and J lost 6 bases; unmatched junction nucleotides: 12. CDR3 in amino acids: CASSQDHGTSNYGNEQFF. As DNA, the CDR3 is TGTGCCAGCAGCCAAGACCACGGGACTAGCAATTATGGCAATGAGCAGTTCTTC.

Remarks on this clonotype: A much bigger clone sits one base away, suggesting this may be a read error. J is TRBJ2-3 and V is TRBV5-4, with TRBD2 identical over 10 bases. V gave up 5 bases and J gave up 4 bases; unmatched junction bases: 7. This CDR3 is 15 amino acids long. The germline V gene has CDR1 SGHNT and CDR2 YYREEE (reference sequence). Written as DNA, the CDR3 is TGTGCCAGCAGGCCTAGCGGGAGAGGCGCAGATACGCAGTATTTT. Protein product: CASRPSGRGADTQYF.

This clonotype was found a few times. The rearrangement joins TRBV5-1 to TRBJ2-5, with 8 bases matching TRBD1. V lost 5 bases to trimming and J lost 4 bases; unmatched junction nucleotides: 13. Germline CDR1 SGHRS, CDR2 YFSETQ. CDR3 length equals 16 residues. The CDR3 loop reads CASSLETWTGLETQYF. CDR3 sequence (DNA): TGCGCCAGCAGTCTTGAAACATGGACAGGGCTAGAGACCCAGTACTTC.

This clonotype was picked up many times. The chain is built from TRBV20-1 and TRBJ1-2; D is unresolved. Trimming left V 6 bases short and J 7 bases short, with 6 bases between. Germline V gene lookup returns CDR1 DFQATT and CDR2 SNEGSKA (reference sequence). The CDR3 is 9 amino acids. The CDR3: CSASSGYTF. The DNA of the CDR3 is TGCAGTGCCTCGTCTGGCTACACCTTC.

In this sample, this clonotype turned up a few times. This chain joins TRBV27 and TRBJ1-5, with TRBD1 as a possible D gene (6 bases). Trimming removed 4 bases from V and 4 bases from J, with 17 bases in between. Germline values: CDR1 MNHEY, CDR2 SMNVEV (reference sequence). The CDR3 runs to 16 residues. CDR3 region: CASSSAHRDTNQPQHF. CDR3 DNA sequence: TGTGCCAGCAGTTCCGCTCACAGGGACACGAATCAGCCCCAGCATTTT.

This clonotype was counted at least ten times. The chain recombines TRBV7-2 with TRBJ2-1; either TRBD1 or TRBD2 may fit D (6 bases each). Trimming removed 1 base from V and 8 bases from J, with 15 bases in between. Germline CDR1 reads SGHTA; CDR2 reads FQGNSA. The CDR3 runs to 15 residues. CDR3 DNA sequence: TGTGCCAGCAGCTTAGACTGGTCCCGGGGGCATGAGCAGTTCTTC. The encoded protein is CASSLDWSRGHEQFF. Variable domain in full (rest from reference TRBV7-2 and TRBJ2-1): GAGVSQSPSNKVTEKGKDVELRCDPISGHTALYWYRQSLGQGLEFLIYFQGNSAPDKSGLPSDRFSAERTGGSVSTLTIQRTQQEDSAVYLCASSLDWSRGHEQFFGPGTRLTVL.

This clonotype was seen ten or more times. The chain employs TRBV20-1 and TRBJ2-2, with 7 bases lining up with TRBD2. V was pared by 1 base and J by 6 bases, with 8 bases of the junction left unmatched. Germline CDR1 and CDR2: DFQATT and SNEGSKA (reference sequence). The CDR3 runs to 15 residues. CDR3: CSARGPSGVAGELFF. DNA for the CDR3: TGCAGTGCTAGAGGGCCCAGCGGGGTCGCCGGGGAGCTGTTTTTT.

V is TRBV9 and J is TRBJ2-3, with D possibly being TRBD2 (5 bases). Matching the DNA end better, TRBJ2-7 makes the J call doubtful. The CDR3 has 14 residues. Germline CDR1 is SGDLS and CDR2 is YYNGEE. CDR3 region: CASSVGSSPYEQYF. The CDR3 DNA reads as TGTGCCAGCAGCGTAGGGTCTAGCCCCTACGAGCAGTACTTC.

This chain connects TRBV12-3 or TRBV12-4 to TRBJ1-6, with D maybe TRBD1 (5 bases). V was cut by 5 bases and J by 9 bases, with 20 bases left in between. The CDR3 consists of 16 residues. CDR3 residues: CASSPNAGGGSSPLHF. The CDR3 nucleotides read TGTGCCAGCAGTCCCAACGCAGGCGGGGGATCTTCACCCCTCCACTTT.

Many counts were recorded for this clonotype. Here the CDR3 reads CASRFRGRNTGELFF. The CDR3 DNA is TGTGCCAGCAGATTCAGAGGACGGAACACCGGGGAGCTGTTTTTT. The genes are TRBV7-2 and TRBJ2-2, with D unresolved. V was pared by 6 bases and J by 1 base, with 12 bases between. The CDR3 runs 15 residues. Germline loops: CDR1 SGHTA, CDR2 FQGNSA.

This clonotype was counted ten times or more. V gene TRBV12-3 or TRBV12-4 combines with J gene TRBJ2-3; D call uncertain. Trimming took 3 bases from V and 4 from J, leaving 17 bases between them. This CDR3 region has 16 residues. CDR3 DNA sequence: TGTGCCAGCAGTTTTGAGGCTGCGCCCTCCCCAGATACGCAGTATTTT. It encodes CASSFEAAPSPDTQYF.

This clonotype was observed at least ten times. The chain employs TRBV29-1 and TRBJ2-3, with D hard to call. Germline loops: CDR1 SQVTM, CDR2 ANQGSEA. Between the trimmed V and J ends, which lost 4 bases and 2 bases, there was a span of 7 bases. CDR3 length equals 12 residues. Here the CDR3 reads CSVVAFTDTQYF. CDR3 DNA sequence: TGCAGCGTTGTGGCTTTCACAGATACGCAGTATTTT.